These 8 T cell receptor beta chains were all obtained from the same sample, sequenced in a study of T-cell reconstitution after alpha-beta-depleted transplantation in children. Unique molecular identifiers were incorporated during preparation of the TCRbeta library. TCRdb redid the calling of the PCR reads with MiXCR, one entry per CDR3 protein. The table lists a few hundred thousand distinct CDR3 sequences, 15% to 20% of them singletons. The sequences come from PBMCs, mostly from graft donor cells, collected 360 days after TCRalphabeta/CD19-depleted stem cell transplant. The receptors stem from a boy under two years old who had a stem cell transplant for Wiskott-Aldrich syndrome, so the T cells may come from the graft donor.

This chain uses TRBV11-2 with TRBJ2-1; TRBD2 matches at 8 bases. Germline V gene lookup returns CDR1 SGHAT and CDR2 FQNNGV. The length of the CDR3 is 14 residues. Trimming took 6 bases from V and 7 from J; bases not matched to a gene: 8. The CDR3 here is CASRYGGRRNEQFF. The CDR3 bases are TGTGCCAGCAGGTATGGCGGGAGGAGGAATGAGCAGTTCTTC.

The chain couples TRBV29-1 to TRBJ2-7; D unclear. Between the trimmed V and J ends, which lost 7 bases and 2 bases, there was a span of 21 bases. This CDR3 contains 15 residues. The germline gives CDR1 SQVTM, CDR2 ANQGSEA. This CDR3 reads CSAGRAPKPPYEQYF. CDR3 in DNA: TGCAGCGCCGGAAGGGCCCCAAAACCGCCCTACGAGCAGTACTTC.

V and J are TRBV30 and TRBJ2-1, with TRBD2 as a possible D gene (5 bases). The CDR3 is 12 amino acids. Trimming stripped 5 bases from V and 11 bases from J, with 16 bases between. Germline lookup yields CDR1 GTSNPN and CDR2 SVGIG (reference sequence). CDR3 sequence: CAWSPLGEKQFF. The CDR3 DNA follows: TGTGCCTGGTCTCCCCTCGGGGAGAAGCAGTTCTTC. Filled out from reference TRBV30 and TRBJ2-1, the complete variable domain reads SQTIHQWPATLVQPVGSPLSLECTVEGTSNPNLYWYRQAAGRGLQLLFYSVGIGQISSEVPQNLSASRPQDRQFILSSKKLLLSDSGFYLCAWSPLGEKQFFGPGTRLTVL.

V is TRBV10-2 and J is TRBJ2-7; TRBD2 matches at 11 bases. The CDR3 spans 14 residues. The germline CDR1 and CDR2 sequences are WSHSY and SAAADI. The V segment lost 8 bases and the J segment 1 base; nucleotides outside the gene matches: 4. The CDR3: CASGLAGGSYEQYF. CDR3 coding DNA: TGCGCCAGCGGGCTAGCGGGAGGTTCCTACGAGCAGTACTTC.

This clonotype occurred a few times. V usage is TRBV21-1 and J usage is TRBJ1-2. TRBV21-1 constitutes a pseudogene. The CDR3 extends over 15 amino acids. The CDR3 loop is CASSKARGRSYGYTF. The CDR3 nucleotides read TGTGCCAGCAGCAAAGCGCGGGGGAGGAGCTATGGCTACACCTTC.

This clonotype was counted only a few times. V usage is TRBV6-6 and J usage is TRBJ2-1; no reliable D call. This CDR3 contains 11 residues. V lost 7 bases, J lost 7 bases, and 8 bases lay in between. Germline lookup yields CDR1 MNHNY and CDR2 SVGAGI (reference sequence). CDR3 sequence reads: CASTVGNEQFF. CDR3 sequence (DNA): TGTGCCAGCACGGTAGGGAATGAGCAGTTCTTC.

This chain connects TRBV2 to TRBJ2-7; D is possibly TRBD1 or TRBD2 (5 bases each). The CDR3 extends over 14 amino acids. V was pared by 6 bases and J by 10 bases, with 22 bases between. Germline V CDR1 and CDR2: SNHLY, FYNNEI. CDR3 region: CASSDPGRRLRQYF. The CDR3 nucleotides read TGTGCCAGCAGCGACCCGGGACGAAGACTCCGACAGTACTTC.

Only a few counts were recorded for this clonotype. V gene TRBV7-8 combines with J gene TRBJ2-1, with 9 bases aligning to TRBD2. The CDR3 is 16 amino acids. V was pared by 2 bases and J by 3 bases, with 5 bases of the junction left unmatched. CDR1 and CDR2 (germline): SGHVS, FQNEAQ. The CDR3 DNA follows: TGTGCCAGCAGCTTAAGGGTAGCGGGAGTCTACAATGAGCAGTTCTTC. It encodes CASSLRVAGVYNEQFF.